These 4 T cell receptor beta chains were sequenced from one sample in a study of blood T cell repertoires in COVID-19 (dated by TCRdb to the early 2020s). Libraries were made using the immunoSEQ multiplex PCR assay. TCRdb mirrors the immuneACCESS table, restricted to in-frame sequences. Some clones are absent from its copies; in checked studies, under half trace to an unresolved V gene, and the reason for the others is unknown. This sample comprises nearly 350,000 clones, 85% to 90% of them detected only once. 5.5% to 7.5% of the sample lies in the top ten. Sequencing was performed on peripheral blood. These receptor sequences come from a woman in her 70s with COVID-19, enrolled during active disease.

On this clone: The sample holds other DNA sequences that translate to the same CDR3. The CDR3 loop is CAWSVGRGTDTQYF. The CDR3 DNA follows: TGTGCCTGGAGTGTAGGGCGGGGCACAGATACGCAGTATTTT. This chain links TRBV30 with TRBJ2-3, with D possibly being TRBD2 (5 bases). The CDR3 has 14 amino acids. Germline-derived CDR1 and CDR2 are GTSNPN and SVGIG (reference sequence). V dropped 0 bases and J dropped 1 base, with 8 bases sitting between them.

This clone was found once. The genes are TRBV11-2 and TRBJ1-1; 10 nucleotides align to TRBD1. This CDR3 region has 14 residues. Trimming at V came to 5 bases and at J to 4 bases, leaving 4 bases not matched to a gene. The V gene's germline CDR1 is SGHAT and CDR2 FQNNGV. The CDR3 loop is CASSRQGAGTEAFF. The CDR3 DNA reads TGTGCCAGCAGCCGACAGGGGGCGGGCACTGAAGCTTTCTTT.

This clone was detected ten times or more. The genes are TRBV5-1 and TRBJ1-1; D is possibly TRBD1 (5 bases). Deletions cut 2 bases from V and 5 bases from J, with 16 bases between. This CDR3 region has 15 residues. Germline V gene data show CDR1 as SGHRS and CDR2 as YFSETQ. The CDR3 sequence is CASSFRAGGNTEAFF. In nucleotides, the CDR3 is TGCGCCAGCAGCTTTAGGGCTGGGGGGAATACTGAAGCTTTCTTT.

The chain recombines TRBV29-1 with TRBJ1-1; 7 nucleotides line up with TRBD1. The germline V gene encodes CDR1 SQVTM and CDR2 ANQGSEA. The length of the CDR3 is 13 residues. V shed 6 bases, J shed 6 bases, and the junction held 10 bases outside the gene matches. The DNA of the CDR3 is TGCAGCGTCATACCTGACAGGGTGGCTGAAGCTTTCTTT. Translated: CSVIPDRVAEAFF.